Described below is a single T cell receptor beta chain sequence and its context. Its antigen is unknown. This CDR3 contains 14 residues. V was cut by 5 bases and J by 7 bases, with 15 bases left in between. Looked up from germline, CDR1 is LNHDA and CDR2 is SQIVND (reference sequence). The sample is drawn from a study of T cells in localized non-small cell lung cancer. Repertoires were generated with immunoSEQ multiplex PCR, while TCRdb's copy carries only in-frame clones and drops some. The table has 4,000 or so clones, more than 30% seen once. Study conclusions and caveats: Among the tissues sampled, uninvolved adjacent lung had the highest T cell clonality, above tumor.

The genes are TRBV19 and TRBJ2-1; the D gene could be TRBD1 or TRBD2 (6 bases each). The sequence was collected from a man between 35 and 75 years old with stage II squamous cell lung carcinoma. This specimen was lung tumor tissue, taken before any cancer treatment. The DNA for the CDR3 is TGTGCCAGTAGTGTTTCAGGGGCGGGGAATGAGCAGTTCTTC. The encoded protein is CASSVSGAGNEQFF.